The 11 T cell receptor beta chains below were found in one sample sequenced in a study of T-cell memory formation after mild COVID-19. MiXCR, applied by TCRdb to the 5' RACE reads, yields one record per CDR3 protein. The table records hundreds of thousands of distinct CDR3 sequences, 20% of them present only once. The sample consisted of PBMCs or a T cell subset sorted from them (not recorded which). These receptors were obtained from an adult woman who had mild COVID-19 (a few samples of this study predate the infection). Cell type and time point are not known.

This clonotype was seen a few times. The chain couples TRBV7-2 to TRBJ1-3; D is uncertain. The CDR3 has 17 residues. Per germline, CDR1 SGHTA and CDR2 FQGNSA. V was clipped by 2 bases and J by 0 bases, with 14 bases between them. The CDR3 here is CASSLSLHLYSGNTIYF. CDR3 sequence (DNA): TGTGCCAGCAGCTTATCTCTACACCTTTACTCTGGAAACACCATATATTTT.

The chain combines TRBV15 with TRBJ2-1; the D gene is possibly TRBD1 (6 bases). CDR3 length equals 14 residues. V lost 3 bases and J lost 1, with 7 bases in between. Germline V lookup: CDR1 LNHNV, CDR2 YYDKDF (reference sequence). CDR3 in DNA: TGTGCCACCAGCAGCAGGGGTTCCTACAATGAGCAGTTCTTC. Amino acids: CATSSRGSYNEQFF.

This clonotype was counted many times. The CDR3 sequence: CASSGDRGLLNTEAFF. The CDR3 bases are TGTGCCAGCAGTGGGGACAGGGGGCTGTTGAACACTGAAGCTTTCTTT. The chain has TRBV2 and TRBJ1-1; the match to TRBD1 covers 12 bases. Germline V CDR1 and CDR2: SNHLY, FYNNEI. The length of the CDR3 is 16 residues. V was pared by 4 bases and J by 0 bases, with 3 bases of the junction left unmatched.

This chain joins TRBV7-9 and TRBJ2-1; D is unclear. There are 13 residues in the CDR3. Trimming pared 3 bases from V and 7 bases from J, leaving 10 bases between. Germline V gene data show CDR1 as SEHNR and CDR2 as FQNEAQ (reference sequence). The CDR3 reads CASSFRRSNEQFF. In nucleotides, the CDR3 is TGTGCCAGCAGCTTCCGCCGCTCAAATGAGCAGTTCTTC.

The chain carries TRBV9 and TRBJ2-5, with unresolved D. V lost 0 bases, J lost 4 bases, and 4 bases lay in between. The CDR3 runs 12 residues. Germline CDR1 reads SGDLS; CDR2 reads YYNGEE. CDR3 DNA: TGTGCCAGCAGCGTAGATGGAGAGACCCAGTACTTC. This gives the protein CASSVDGETQYF.

This clonotype was observed a few times. The V gene is TRBV7-2, the J gene TRBJ2-7, with D possibly matching TRBD2 (6 bases). Deletions cut 5 bases from V and 0 bases from J, with 14 bases between. Per the germline V gene, CDR1 is SGHTA and CDR2 is FQGNSA. There are 15 residues in the CDR3. The CDR3 is CASSGGTLSSYEQYF. The CDR3 DNA sequence: TGTGCCAGCAGCGGTGGGACTCTTAGCTCCTACGAGCAGTACTTC. Looking up the rest from reference TRBV7-2 and TRBJ2-7 gives the full variable domain: GAGVSQSPSNKVTEKGKDVELRCDPISGHTALYWYRQSLGQGLEFLIYFQGNSAPDKSGLPSDRFSAERTGGSVSTLTIQRTQQEDSAVYLCASSGGTLSSYEQYFGPGTRLTVT.

This clonotype was found many times. The V call is TRBV7-9, the J call TRBJ2-5; D is perhaps TRBD1 (5 bases). V was cut by 5 bases and J by 2 bases, with 12 bases left in between. The CDR3 is made up of 14 amino acids. Germline CDR1 and CDR2: SEHNR and FQNEAQ (reference sequence). CDR3 coding DNA: TGTGCCAGCAGCCAAGCGAACAGGCAAGAGACCCAGTACTTC. Translation: CASSQANRQETQYF.

The chain recombines TRBV20-1 with TRBJ1-2; D gene unclear. The ends were cut back, 0 bases at V and 9 bases at J, with 17 bases in the middle. From germline, CDR1 is DFQATT and CDR2 SNEGSKA (reference sequence). The CDR3 is made up of 14 amino acids. The CDR3 region has the DNA TGCAGTGCTAGAGATCGCTGGGAGGGCAAGAGCTACACCTTC. It codes for CSARDRWEGKSYTF.

This clonotype appeared many times. This chain joins TRBV9 and TRBJ2-1; 8 positions agree with TRBD2. The V gene's germline CDR1 is SGDLS and CDR2 YYNGEE. The CDR3 is made up of 15 amino acids. V trimming: 4 bases; J trimming: 7 bases; junction bases outside the gene matches: 10. CDR3 in DNA: TGTGCCAGCAGCCCGAGCGGGAGCCTCTTAAATGAGCAGTTCTTC. Protein product: CASSPSGSLLNEQFF.

The table lists this clonotype with a few counts. This chain links TRBV18 with TRBJ2-1; the D gene is possibly TRBD1 (5 bases). Between the trimmed V and J ends, which lost 7 bases and 6 bases, there was a span of 16 bases. Looked up from germline, CDR1 is KGHSH and CDR2 is LQKENI. The CDR3 consists of 14 residues. CDR3 region: CASLGLGLFNEQFF. DNA for the CDR3: TGTGCCAGCTTGGGATTGGGGCTGTTCAATGAGCAGTTCTTC.

This clonotype was counted between two and nine times. The chain joins TRBV2 to TRBJ1-6, with D unresolved. Trimming removed 5 bases at V and 10 bases at J, with 15 bases between. The CDR3 spans 14 residues. Germline CDR1 SNHLY, CDR2 FYNNEI. Here the CDR3 reads CASSLSTWNSPLHF. CDR3 nucleotide sequence: TGTGCCAGCAGTCTCTCGACTTGGAACTCACCCCTCCACTTT. Full variable domain (outside the CDR3, taken from reference TRBV2 and TRBJ1-6): EPEVTQTPSHQVTQMGQEVILRCVPISNHLYFYWYRQILGQKVEFLVSFYNNEISEKSEIFDDQFSVERPDGSNFTLKIRSTKLEDSAMYFCASSLSTWNSPLHFGNGTRLTVT.